This TCR beta chain is drawn from a study of T cells after yellow fever vaccination (dated by TCRdb to the late 2010s). Regarding the complete study: The SMART-Seq v4 Ultra Low Input RNA kit was used to prepare libraries from fractions with low cell numbers. Two healthy male donors, one aged 18 to 30 and one aged 30 to 40 years, made up the cohort. Blood was drawn at multiple timepoints before and after primary and secondary immunization, with bulk PBMC replicates and cell subsets isolated. Bulk TCR alpha and beta repertoires were sequenced longitudinally to track T-cell clones before and after primary and booster YFV17D yellow fever vaccination. General study outcomes and caveats: After the booster, most clones that had expanded after primary vaccination were detected again (over 95% of CD4 and around 88% of CD8), suggesting broad maintenance of memory. A small fraction of clonotypes appeared in both the CD4 and CD8 compartments, likely as a result of convergent recombination. Because only a couple of donors were included in the study, the extent to which the findings can be generalized is limited. The secondary T-cell response was weaker than the primary response but faster, peaking on day 5 instead of day 15. Computational filtering was required because FACS-sorted repertoires could contain abundant contaminating clonotypes from the bulk population.

TCR cDNA was synthesized by 5'RACE template switching, which introduced a universal primer site and unique molecular identifiers. Priming of cDNA synthesis was performed from both the TCR alpha and TCR beta constant segments. Library amplification used two PCR steps, and the second PCR step added sample barcodes and sequencing adapters. Sequencing of libraries was done on Illumina HiSeq 2500 (2x100 bp) or NovaSeq (2x150 bp). Per the source publication's procedure: Demultiplexing of reads and collapsing into UMI consensus sequences were performed with MIGEC, and V(D)J alignment was carried out with MiXCR. Vaccine-responding clonotypes were defined with edgeR using replicate PBMC samples, requiring FDR below 0.01 and a log2 fold change above 5 up to day 15. Bulk clonotypes were assigned CD4 or CD8 identity according to which sequenced CD4 or CD8 repertoire held them at higher abundance. TCRdb passed the public sequencing reads through fastp at Q25 and MiXCR, retaining productive beta sequences. Each record represents a unique CDR3 protein, reported with the most common genes and DNA among its rows. The V and J calls here are based on TCRdb, not the publication. Here the sample has about 330,000 distinct CDR3 sequences; 6.8% occur a single time. The ten largest clones add up to about 18% of the sample.

This clonotype was recorded a few times. There is no known antigen for this receptor. No base-level quality is on record; no much larger clone is a single base apart. This specimen's treatment or condition label, interpreted: live attenuated yellow fever vaccine strain. Two biological replicates of bulk PBMCs were collected at each blood-draw timepoint. A standard Ficoll-Paque protocol was used to isolate PBMCs from peripheral blood. TriZol was used to extract RNA from bulk PBMCs, from CD4 and CD8 fractions, and from dextramer-positive and dextramer-negative fractions. V is cut by 8 bases and J by 3 bases, and the space between the germline ends is 8 bases. The CDR3 runs 12 residues from the cysteine to the phenylalanine. CDR3 DNA is the only sequence kept; it has 36 bases, read in frame from the first base. As encoded in the germline V gene, CDR1 is MDHEN while CDR2 is SYDVKM.

This specimen consisted of PBMCs, obtained approximately 47 days after the first yellow fever vaccination. This sequence uses TRBV28 and TRBJ1-5; tentative D gene TRBD1, with 5 bases matching. This TCR came from a man younger than 30 who received the YFV17D yellow fever vaccine. For the CDR3, the sequence is CASAGTNQPQHF. The DNA sequence is as follows: TGTGCCAGCGCAGGGACCAATCAGCCCCAGCATTTT.